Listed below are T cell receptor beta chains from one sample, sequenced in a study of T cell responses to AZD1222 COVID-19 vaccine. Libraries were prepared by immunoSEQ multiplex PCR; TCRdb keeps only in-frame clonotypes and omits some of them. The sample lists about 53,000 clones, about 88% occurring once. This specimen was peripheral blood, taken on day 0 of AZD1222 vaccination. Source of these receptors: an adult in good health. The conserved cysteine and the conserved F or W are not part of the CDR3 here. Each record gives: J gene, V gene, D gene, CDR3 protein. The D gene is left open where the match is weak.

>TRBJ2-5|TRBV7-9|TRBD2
ASSRLADLIETQY
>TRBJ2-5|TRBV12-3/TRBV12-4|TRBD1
ASRKTGDETQY
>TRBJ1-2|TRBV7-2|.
ASSSGGHNYGYT
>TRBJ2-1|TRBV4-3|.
ASSQEAAETYNEQF
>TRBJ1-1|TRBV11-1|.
ASILGAGNTEAF
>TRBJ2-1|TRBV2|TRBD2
ASITLAEPSNEQF
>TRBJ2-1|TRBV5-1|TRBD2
ASSLGTSAGYNEQF
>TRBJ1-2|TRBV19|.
ASSEDSNYGYT
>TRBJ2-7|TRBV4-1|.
ASSPNRLVRGYEQY
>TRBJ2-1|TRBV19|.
ASSISGYSYNEQF
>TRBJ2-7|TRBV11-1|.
ASSLDSYEQY
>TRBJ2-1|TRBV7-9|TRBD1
ASSPRDRSYNEQF
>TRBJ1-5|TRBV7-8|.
ASSFSTTGQPQH
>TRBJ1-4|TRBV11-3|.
ASSPDSESANEKLF
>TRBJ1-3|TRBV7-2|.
ASSLRQVFSGNTIY
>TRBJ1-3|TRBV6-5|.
ASIKGMSGNTIY
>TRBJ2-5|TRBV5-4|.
ASSLTGTGSETQY
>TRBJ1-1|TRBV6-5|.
ASRTDGTEAF
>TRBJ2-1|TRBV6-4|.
ASSVGGNTYNEQF
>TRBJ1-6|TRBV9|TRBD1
ASSGQGAGNSPLH
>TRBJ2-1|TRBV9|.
ASSVESRAGLPF
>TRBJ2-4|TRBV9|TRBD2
ASSAGLAGGLAKNIQY
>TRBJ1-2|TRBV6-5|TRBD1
ASRDTGVYGYT
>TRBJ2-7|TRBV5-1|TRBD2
ASSFGLAGGQSYEQY
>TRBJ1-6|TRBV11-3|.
ASSLAGRGSPLH
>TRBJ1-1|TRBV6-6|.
ASMLSGNTEAF
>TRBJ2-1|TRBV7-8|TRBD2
ASSLAASGRKQF
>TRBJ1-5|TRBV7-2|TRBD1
ASSPDHGDSQPQH
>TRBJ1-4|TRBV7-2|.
ASSPGGANEKLF
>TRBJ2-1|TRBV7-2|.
ASSPRGPSSYNEQF
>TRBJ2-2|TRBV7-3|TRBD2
ASSLGLAGGPNTGELF
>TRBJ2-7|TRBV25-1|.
ASSAGYEQY
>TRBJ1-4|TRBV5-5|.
ASSLGALNEKLF
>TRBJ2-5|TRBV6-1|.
ASSDIRTQY
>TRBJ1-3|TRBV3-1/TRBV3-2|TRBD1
ASSPGTGHGNTIY
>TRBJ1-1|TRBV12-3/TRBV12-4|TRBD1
ASRRTGNTEAF
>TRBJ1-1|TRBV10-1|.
ASSESSGLSVF
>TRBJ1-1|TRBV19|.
ASSTLDRTEAF
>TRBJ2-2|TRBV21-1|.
ASSAPNTGELF
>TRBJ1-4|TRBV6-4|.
ASSERVGEKLF
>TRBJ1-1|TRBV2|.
ASRLTGEAF
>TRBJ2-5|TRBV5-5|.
ASSRTGEETQY
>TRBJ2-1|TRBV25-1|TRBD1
ASSESGQGYNEQF
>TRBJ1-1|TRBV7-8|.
ASSFQRRLNTEAF